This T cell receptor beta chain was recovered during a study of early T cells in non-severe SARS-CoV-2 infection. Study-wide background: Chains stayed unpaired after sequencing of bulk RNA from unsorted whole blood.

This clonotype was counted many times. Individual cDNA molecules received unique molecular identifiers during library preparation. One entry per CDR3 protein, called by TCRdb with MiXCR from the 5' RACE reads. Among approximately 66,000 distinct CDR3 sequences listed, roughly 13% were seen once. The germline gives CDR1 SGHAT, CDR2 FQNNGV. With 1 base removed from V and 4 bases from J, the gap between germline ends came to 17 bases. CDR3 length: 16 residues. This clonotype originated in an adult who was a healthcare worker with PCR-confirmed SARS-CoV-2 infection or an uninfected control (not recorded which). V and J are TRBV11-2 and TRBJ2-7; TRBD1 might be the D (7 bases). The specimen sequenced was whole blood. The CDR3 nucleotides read TGTGCCAGCAGCTTAGGACTAGGGGGCGACTGGTACGAGCAGTACTTC. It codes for CASSLGLGGDWYEQYF.